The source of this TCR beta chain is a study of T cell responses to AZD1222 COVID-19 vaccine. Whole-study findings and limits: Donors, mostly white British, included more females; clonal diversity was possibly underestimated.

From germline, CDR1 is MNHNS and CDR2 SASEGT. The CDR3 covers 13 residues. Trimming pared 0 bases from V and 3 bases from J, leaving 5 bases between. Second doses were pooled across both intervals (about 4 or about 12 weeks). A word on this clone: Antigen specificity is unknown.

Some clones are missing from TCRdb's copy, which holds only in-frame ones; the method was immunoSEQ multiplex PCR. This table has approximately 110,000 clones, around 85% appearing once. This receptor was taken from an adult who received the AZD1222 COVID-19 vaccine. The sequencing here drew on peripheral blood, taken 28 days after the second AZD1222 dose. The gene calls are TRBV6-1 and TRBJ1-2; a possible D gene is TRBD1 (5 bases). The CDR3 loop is CASSEAGDYGYTF. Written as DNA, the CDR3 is TGTGCCAGCAGTGAAGCGGGGGACTATGGCTACACCTTC.